This T cell receptor beta chain is from a study of cytomegalovirus exposure and HLA in healthy donors. Study-wide findings and caveats: In a later analysis, across HLA loci, associated TCR counts were highest for DRB1, lowest for HLA-C. Presence/absence analyses took donor sequencing depth as roughly uniform. Despite most TCR sequences being rare, some public TCRs occurred in many donors. By a later analysis, the bulk of CMV-associated TCR beta chains appeared HLA-restricted.

The PCR made use of 60 Vbeta and 13 Jbeta primers. Assay used: immunoSEQ multiplex PCR; TCRdb lists only in-frame clones, some missing. The sample shows some 200,000 clones, just under 70% of them seen only once. Points on this clone: The antigen remains undetermined.

The CDR3 has 13 amino acids. Trimming pared 3 bases from V and 5 bases from J, leaving 7 bases between. CDR1 and CDR2 from the germline V gene are PRHDT and FYEKMQ (reference sequence). The chain combines TRBV13 with TRBJ2-2, with D maybe TRBD1 (6 bases). Input material: PBMCs. The receptor's source is a man in his forties or fifties in good health and CMV-seropositive. CDR3 amino acids: CASSLDRTGELFF. For the CDR3, the DNA is TGTGCCAGCAGCTTGGACAGAACCGGGGAGCTGTTTTTT.